Following are 3 T cell receptor beta chains from one sample sequenced in a study of ipilimumab plus nivolumab after autologous stem cell transplantation. Assay: immunoSEQ multiplex PCR; the TCRdb copy retains only in-frame clones and omits some. The sample contains 40,000 to 45,000 clones, about 92% of which appear only once. The source material was PBMCs, sampled in a trial of ipilimumab plus nivolumab as post-transplant consolidation. These receptors were taken from a male donor with multiple myeloma.

V gene TRBV7-9 combines with J gene TRBJ2-3; D ambiguous. The CDR3 covers 14 residues. Germline CDR1 and CDR2: SEHNR and FQNEAQ (reference sequence). With 5 bases removed from V and 7 bases from J, the gap between germline ends came to 16 bases. Written as DNA, the CDR3 is TGTGCCAGCAGCGAAACCTTTACTTATAATACGCAGTATTTT. Translated: CASSETFTYNTQYF.

This chain connects TRBV4-3 to TRBJ2-1; 12 nucleotides agree with TRBD2. CDR3 length: 16 amino acids. The J segment lost 3 bases and the V segment lost 2 bases, leaving 2 bases of the junction unmatched. The germline gives CDR1 LGHNA, CDR2 YSLEER. This CDR3 reads CASSQLAGGFYNEQFF. The CDR3 coding sequence is TGCGCCAGCAGCCAACTAGCGGGAGGGTTCTACAATGAGCAGTTCTTC.

CDR3 sequence reads: CASSPGQGRGYTF. CDR3 in DNA: TGTGCCAGCAGCCCCGGACAGGGCCGGGGCTACACCTTC. The rearrangement joins TRBV2 to TRBJ1-2; TRBD1 matches 8 bases. Unmatched junction bases numbered 8, after V lost 6 bases and J lost 8 bases. This CDR3 contains 13 residues. The V gene's germline CDR1 is SNHLY and CDR2 FYNNEI.